This record concerns one T cell receptor beta chain sequence. Its specificity is not known. This sample is drawn from a study of lymphopenia after photon versus proton radiotherapy. Study-wide findings and caveats: Post-nadir diversity loss with photons came from oligoclonal expansion, particularly CD8+ Temra cells.

TCRdb's table, derived via immunoSEQ multiplex PCR, lists solely in-frame clones and lacks some. This sample has around 150,000 clones, with around nine tenths found just once. V dropped 5 bases and J dropped 4 bases, with 11 bases sitting between them. Germline V gene data show CDR1 as MNHEY and CDR2 as SVGAGI. This CDR3 is 13 amino acids long. Sequenced material: peripheral blood, taken from a patient treated with photon-based radiotherapy. The rearrangement links TRBV6-5 to TRBJ1-1; D remains unclear. The clonotype comes from a man between 50 and 59 years old with gastric cancer. This chain's CDR3 is CASSPLGITEAFF. CDR3 sequence (DNA): TGTGCCAGCAGTCCCCTGGGGATCACTGAAGCTTTCTTT.